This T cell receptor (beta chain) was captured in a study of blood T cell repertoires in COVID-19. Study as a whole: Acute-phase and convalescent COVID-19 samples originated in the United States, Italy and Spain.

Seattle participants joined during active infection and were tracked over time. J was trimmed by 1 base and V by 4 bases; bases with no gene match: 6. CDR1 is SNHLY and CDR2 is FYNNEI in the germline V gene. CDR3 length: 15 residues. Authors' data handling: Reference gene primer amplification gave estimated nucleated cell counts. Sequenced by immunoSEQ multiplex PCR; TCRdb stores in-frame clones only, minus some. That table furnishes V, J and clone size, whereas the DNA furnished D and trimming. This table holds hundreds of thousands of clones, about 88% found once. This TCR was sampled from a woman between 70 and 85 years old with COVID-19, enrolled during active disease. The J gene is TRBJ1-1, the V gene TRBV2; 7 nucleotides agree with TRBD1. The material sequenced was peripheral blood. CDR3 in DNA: TGTGCCAGCAGTGGGGACAGAGGTCCGAACACTGAAGCTTTCTTT. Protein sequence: CASSGDRGPNTEAFF.